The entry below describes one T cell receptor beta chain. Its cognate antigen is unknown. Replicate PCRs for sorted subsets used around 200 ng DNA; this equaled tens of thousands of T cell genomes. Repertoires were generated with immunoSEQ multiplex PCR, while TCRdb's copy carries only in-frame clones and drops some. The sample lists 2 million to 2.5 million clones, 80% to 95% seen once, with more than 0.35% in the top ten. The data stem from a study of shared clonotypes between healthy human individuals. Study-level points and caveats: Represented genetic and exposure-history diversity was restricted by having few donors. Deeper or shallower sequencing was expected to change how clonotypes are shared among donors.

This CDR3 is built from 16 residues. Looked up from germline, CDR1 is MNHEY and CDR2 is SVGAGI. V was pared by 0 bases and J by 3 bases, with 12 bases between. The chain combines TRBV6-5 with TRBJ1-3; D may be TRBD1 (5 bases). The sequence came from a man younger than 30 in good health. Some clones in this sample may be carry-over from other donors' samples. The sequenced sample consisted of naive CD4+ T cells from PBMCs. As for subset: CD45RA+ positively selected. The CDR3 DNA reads TGTGCCAGCAGTTACTCCGGGGGGGGGAATGGAAACACCATATATTTT. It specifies CASSYSGGGNGNTIYF.